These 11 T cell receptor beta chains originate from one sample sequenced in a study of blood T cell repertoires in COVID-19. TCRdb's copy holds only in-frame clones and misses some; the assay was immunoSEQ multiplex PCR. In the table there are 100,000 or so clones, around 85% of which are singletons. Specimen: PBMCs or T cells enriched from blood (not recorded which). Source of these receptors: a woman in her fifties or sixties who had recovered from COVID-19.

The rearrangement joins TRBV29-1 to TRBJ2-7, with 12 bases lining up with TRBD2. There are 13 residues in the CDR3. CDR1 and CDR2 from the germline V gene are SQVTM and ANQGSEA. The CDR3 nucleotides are TGCGGGGCTAGCGGGGGGGATCTCTACGAGCAGTACTTC. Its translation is CGASGGDLYEQYF.

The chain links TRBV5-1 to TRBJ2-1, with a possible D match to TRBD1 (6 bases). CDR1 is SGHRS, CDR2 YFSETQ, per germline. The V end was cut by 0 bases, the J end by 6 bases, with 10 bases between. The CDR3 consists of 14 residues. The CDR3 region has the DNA TGCGCCAGCAGCTTGGGGACAGTGTCCAATGAGCAGTTCTTC. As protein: CASSLGTVSNEQFF. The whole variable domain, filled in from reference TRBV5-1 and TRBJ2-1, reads KAGVTQTPRYLIKTRGQQVTLSCSPISGHRSVSWYQQTPGQGLQFLFEYFSETQRNKGNFPGRFSGRQFSNSRSEMNVSTLELGDSALYLCASSLGTVSNEQFFGPGTRLTVL.

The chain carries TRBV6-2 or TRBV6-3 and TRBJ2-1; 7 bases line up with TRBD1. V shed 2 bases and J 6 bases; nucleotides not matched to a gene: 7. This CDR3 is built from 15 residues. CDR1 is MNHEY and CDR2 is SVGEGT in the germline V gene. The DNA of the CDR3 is TGTGCCAGCAGTTACGCTAACAGGGGATCCAATGAGCAGTTCTTC. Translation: CASSYANRGSNEQFF.

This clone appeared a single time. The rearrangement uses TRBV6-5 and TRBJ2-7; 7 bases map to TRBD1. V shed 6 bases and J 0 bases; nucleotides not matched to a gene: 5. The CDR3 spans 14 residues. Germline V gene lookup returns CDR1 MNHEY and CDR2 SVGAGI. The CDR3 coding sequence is TGTGCCAGCAGCCCCGGGACAGCCTCCTACGAGCAGTACTTC. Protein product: CASSPGTASYEQYF.

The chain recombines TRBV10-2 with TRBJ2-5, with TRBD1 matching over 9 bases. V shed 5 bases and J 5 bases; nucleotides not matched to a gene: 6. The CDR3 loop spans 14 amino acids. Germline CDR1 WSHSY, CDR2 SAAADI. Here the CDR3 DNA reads TGCGCCAGCAGTTCGACAGGGGGATGGGAGACCCAGTACTTC. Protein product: CASSSTGGWETQYF.

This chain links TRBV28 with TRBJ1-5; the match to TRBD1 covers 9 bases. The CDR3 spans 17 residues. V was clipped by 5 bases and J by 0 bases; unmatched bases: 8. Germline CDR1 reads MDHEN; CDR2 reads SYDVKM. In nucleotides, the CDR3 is TGTGCCAGCAGTACCCCGGGACAGGGCTCTAGCAATCAGCCCCAGCATTTT. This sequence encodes CASSTPGQGSSNQPQHF.

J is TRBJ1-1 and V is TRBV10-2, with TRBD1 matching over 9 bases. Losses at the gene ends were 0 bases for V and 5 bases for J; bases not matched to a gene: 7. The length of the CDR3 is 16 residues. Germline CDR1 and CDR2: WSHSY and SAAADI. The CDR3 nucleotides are TGCGCCAGCAGTGAGTCGAGGGACAGGGAATATACTGAAGCTTTCTTT. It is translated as CASSESRDREYTEAFF.

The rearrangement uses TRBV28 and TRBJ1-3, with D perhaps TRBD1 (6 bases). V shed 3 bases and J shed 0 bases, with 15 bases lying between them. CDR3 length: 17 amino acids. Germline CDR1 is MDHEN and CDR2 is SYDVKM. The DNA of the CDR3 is TGTGCCAGCAGTTTGAGGCGGACAGTGAGCTCTGGAAACACCATATATTTT. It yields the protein CASSLRRTVSSGNTIYF.

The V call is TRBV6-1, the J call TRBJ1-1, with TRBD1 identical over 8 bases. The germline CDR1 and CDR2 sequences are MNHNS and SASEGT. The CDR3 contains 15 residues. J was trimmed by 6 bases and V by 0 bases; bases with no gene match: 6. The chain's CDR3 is CASSEARGTGSEAFF. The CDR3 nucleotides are TGTGCCAGCAGTGAAGCGCGGGGGACAGGATCTGAAGCTTTCTTT.

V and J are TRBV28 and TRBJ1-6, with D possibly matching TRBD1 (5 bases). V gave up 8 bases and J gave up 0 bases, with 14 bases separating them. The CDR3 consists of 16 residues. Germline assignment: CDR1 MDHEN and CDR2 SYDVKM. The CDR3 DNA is TGTGCCAGCGGGGGGACGGGGACCTCCTATAATTCACCCCTCCACTTT. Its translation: CASGGTGTSYNSPLHF.

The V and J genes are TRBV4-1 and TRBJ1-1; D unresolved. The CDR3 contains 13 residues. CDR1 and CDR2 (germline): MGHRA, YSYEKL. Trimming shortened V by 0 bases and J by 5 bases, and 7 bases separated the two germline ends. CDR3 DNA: TGCGCCAGCAGCCAAGAGGGCCAGACTGAAGCTTTCTTT. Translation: CASSQEGQTEAFF.